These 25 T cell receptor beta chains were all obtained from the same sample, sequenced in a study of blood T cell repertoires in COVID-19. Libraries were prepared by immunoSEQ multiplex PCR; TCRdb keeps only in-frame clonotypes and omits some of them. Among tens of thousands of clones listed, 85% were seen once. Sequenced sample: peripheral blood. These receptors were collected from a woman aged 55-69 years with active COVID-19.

The CDR3 DNA reads TGTGCCACCAGTGAAGGAGGCAGGAATCCGTTCTTC. This translates into CATSEGGRNPFF. The chain employs TRBV24-1 and TRBJ2-1, with a possible D match to TRBD2 (5 bases). The CDR3 has 12 amino acids. V was clipped by 4 bases and J by 15 bases, with 15 bases between them. In germline, CDR1 is KGHDR, CDR2 SFDVKD.

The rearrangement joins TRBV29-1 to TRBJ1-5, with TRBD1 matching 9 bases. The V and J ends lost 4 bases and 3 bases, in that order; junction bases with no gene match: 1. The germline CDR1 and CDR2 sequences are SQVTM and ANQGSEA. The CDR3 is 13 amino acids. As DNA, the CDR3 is TGCAGCGTTGGGGACAGGGTCAATCAGCCCCAGCATTTT. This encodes CSVGDRVNQPQHF.

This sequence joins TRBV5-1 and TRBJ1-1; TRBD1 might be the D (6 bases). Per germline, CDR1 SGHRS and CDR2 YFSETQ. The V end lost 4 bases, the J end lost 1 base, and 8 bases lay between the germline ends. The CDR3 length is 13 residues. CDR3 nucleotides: TGCGCCAGCAGCGCGACAGGGAACACTGAAGCTTTCTTT. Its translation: CASSATGNTEAFF.

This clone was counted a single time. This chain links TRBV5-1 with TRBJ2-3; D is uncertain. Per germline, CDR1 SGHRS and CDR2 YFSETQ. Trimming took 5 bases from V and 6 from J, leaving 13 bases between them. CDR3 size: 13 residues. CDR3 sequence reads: CASRFSSSDTQYF. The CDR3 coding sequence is TGCGCCAGCAGGTTTAGCTCATCCGATACGCAGTATTTT.

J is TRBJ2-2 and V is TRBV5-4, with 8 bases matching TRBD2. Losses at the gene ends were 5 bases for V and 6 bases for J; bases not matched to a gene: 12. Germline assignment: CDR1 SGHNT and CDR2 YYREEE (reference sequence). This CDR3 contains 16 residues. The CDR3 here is CASSYPGLGSPGELFF. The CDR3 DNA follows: TGTGCCAGCAGTTACCCGGGACTAGGATCGCCCGGGGAGCTGTTTTTT.

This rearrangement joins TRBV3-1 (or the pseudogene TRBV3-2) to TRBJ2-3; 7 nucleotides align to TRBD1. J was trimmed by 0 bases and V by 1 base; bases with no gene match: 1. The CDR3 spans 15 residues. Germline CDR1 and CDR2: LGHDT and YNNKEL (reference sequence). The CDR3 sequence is CASSQAQGSTDTQYF. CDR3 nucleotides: TGTGCCAGCAGCCAAGCACAGGGGAGCACAGATACGCAGTATTTT.

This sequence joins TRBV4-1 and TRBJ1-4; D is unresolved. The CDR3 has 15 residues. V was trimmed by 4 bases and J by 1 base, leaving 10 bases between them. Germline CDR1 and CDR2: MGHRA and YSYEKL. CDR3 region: CASSPSGVTNEKLFF. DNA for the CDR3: TGCGCCAGCAGCCCGAGCGGAGTAACTAATGAAAAACTGTTTTTT.

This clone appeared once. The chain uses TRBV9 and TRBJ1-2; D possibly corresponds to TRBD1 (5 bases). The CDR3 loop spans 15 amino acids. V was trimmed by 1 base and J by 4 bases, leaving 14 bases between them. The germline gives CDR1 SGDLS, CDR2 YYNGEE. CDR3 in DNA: TGTGCCAGCAGCGTAAGGTCGCAGGGTCTCTATGGCTACACCTTC. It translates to CASSVRSQGLYGYTF.

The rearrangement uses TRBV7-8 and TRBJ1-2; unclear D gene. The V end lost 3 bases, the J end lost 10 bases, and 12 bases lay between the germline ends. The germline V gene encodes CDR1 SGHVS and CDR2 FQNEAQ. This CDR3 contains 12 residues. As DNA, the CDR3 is TGTGCCAGCAGCTTGGGTGGGGAGGACTACACCTTC. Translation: CASSLGGEDYTF. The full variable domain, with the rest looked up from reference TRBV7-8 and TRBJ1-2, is GAGVSQSPRYKVAKRGQDVALRCDPISGHVSLFWYQQALGQGPEFLTYFQNEAQLDKSGLPSDRFFAERPEGSVSTLKIQRTQQEDSAVYLCASSLGGEDYTFGSGTRLTVV.

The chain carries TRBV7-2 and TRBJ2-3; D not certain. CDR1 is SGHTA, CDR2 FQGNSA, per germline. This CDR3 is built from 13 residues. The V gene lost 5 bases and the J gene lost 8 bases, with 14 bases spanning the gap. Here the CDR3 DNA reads TGTGCCAGCAGCCCCCAGTTTGGTGCTACGCAGTATTTT. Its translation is CASSPQFGATQYF. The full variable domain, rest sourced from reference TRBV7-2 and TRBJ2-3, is GAGVSQSPSNKVTEKGKDVELRCDPISGHTALYWYRQSLGQGLEFLIYFQGNSAPDKSGLPSDRFSAERTGGSVSTLTIQRTQQEDSAVYLCASSPQFGATQYFGPGTRLTVL.

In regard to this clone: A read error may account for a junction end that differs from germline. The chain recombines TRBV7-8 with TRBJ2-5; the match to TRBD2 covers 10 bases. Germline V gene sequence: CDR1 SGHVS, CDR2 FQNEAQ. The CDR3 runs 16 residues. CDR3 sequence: CASSLVGLARQGTQYF. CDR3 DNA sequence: TGTGCCAGCAGCTTAGTGGGACTAGCGAGGCAAGGGACCCAGTACTTC.

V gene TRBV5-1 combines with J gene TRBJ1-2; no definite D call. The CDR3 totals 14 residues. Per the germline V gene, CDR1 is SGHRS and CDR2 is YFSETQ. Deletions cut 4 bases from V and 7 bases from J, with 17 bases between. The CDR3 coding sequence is TGCGCCAGCAGCCCGGACGGGGTTTTGGTTGGCTACACCTTC. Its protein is CASSPDGVLVGYTF.

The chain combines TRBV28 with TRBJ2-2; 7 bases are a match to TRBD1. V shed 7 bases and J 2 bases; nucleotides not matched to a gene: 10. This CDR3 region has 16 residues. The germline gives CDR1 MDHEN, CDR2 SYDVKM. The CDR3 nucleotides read TGTGCCAGCACCCCGACAGGGATCGAAAACACCGGGGAGCTGTTTTTT. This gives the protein CASTPTGIENTGELFF.

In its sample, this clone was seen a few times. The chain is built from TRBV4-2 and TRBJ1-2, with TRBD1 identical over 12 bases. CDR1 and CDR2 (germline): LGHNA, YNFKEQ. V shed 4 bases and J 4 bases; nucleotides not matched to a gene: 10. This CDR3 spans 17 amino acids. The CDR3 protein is CASSPGTGGRYSYGYTF. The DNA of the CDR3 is TGTGCCAGCAGCCCCGGGACAGGGGGCCGGTATAGCTATGGCTACACCTTC.

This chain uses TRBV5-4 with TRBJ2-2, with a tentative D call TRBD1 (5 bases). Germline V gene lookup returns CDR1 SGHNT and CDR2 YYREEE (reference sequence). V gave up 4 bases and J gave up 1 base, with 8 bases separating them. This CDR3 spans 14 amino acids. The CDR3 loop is CASSAGQNTGELFF. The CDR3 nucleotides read TGTGCCAGCAGCGCCGGACAGAACACCGGGGAGCTGTTTTTT.

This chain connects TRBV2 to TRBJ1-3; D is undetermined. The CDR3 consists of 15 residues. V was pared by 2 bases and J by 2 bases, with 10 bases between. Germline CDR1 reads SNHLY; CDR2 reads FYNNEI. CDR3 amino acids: CASSELTSTGNTIYF. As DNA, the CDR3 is TGTGCCAGCAGTGAACTGACTAGCACTGGAAACACCATATATTTT. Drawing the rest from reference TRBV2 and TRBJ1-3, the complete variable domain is EPEVTQTPSHQVTQMGQEVILRCVPISNHLYFYWYRQILGQKVEFLVSFYNNEISEKSEIFDDQFSVERPDGSNFTLKIRSTKLEDSAMYFCASSELTSTGNTIYFGEGSWLTVV.

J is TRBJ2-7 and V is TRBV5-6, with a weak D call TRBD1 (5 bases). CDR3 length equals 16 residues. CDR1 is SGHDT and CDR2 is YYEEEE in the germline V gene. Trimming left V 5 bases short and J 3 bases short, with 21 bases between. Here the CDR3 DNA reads TGTGCCAGCAGTTTCCTTAACCAGGGTTATTACTACGAGCAGTACTTC. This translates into CASSFLNQGYYYEQYF.

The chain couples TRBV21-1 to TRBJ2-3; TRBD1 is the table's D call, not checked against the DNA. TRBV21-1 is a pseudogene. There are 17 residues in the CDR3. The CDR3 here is CASSKGLARVGTDTQYF. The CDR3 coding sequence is TGTGCCAGCAGCAAAGGTCTGGCCAGGGTGGGGACAGATACGCAGTATTTT.

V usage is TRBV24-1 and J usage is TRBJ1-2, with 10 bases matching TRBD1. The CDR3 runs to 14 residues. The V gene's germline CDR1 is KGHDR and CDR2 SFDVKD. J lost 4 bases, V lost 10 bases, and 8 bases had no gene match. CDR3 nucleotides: TGTGCCACTAGTCCGGGACAGGGGACCTATGGCTACACCTTC. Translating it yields CATSPGQGTYGYTF.

CDR3 nucleotide sequence: TGTGCCAGCGAAGAGTTGTTCGGGGGGAATGAGCAGTTCTTC. Translating gives CASEELFGGNEQFF. This chain uses TRBV2 with TRBJ2-1, with 7 bases lining up with TRBD2. Trimming removed 8 bases from V and 7 bases from J; junction bases left unmatched: 11. Per the germline V gene, CDR1 is SNHLY and CDR2 is FYNNEI. This CDR3 is built from 14 residues.

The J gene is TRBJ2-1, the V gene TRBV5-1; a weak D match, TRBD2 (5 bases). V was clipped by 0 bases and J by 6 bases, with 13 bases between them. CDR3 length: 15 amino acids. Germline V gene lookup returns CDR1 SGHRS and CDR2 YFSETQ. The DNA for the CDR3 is TGCGCCAGCAGCTTGGACGGGATCGGTTCCAATGAGCAGTTCTTC. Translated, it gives CASSLDGIGSNEQFF.

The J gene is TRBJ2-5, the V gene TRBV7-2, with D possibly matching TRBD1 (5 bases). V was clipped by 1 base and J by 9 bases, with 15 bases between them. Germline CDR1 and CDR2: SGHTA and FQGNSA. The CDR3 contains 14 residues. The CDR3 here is CASSLVKGSSAQYF. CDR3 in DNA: TGTGCCAGCAGCTTAGTCAAGGGGTCGTCGGCCCAGTACTTC.

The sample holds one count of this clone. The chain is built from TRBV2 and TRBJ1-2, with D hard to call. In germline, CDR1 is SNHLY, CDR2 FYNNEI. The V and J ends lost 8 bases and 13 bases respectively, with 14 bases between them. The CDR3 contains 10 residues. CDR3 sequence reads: CASPTELTTF. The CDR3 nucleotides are TGTGCCAGCCCTACGGAGTTAACCACCTTC.

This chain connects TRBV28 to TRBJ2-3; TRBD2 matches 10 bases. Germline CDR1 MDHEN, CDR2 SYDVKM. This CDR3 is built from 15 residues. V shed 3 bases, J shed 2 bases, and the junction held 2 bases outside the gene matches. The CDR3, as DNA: TGTGCCAGCAGTTTGGGACTAGCGACCACAGATACGCAGTATTTT. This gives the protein CASSLGLATTDTQYF.

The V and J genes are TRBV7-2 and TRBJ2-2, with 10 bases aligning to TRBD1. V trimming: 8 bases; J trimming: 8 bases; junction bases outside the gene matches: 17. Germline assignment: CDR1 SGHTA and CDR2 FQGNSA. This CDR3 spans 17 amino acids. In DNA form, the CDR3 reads TGTGCCAGCTCATACACCGCACGGACAGGGGGTATTGGGGAGCTGTTTTTT. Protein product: CASSYTARTGGIGELFF.